What follows are 15 T cell receptor beta chains derived from one specimen sequenced in a study of long-term antiretroviral therapy in people with HIV. Researchers ran immunoSEQ v3.0 at survey level. Here immunoSEQ multiplex PCR was the method, and the copy in TCRdb shows in-frame clones only, minus some. The sample includes over 20,000 clones, 88% of them seen just once. The sample in question was unsorted PBMCs, obtained 0.6 years after starting antiretroviral therapy. These receptors all stem from a man between 60 and 75 years old with HIV.

The chain employs TRBV18 and TRBJ2-2; D remains ambiguous. The V and J ends lost 8 bases and 3 bases respectively, with 7 bases between them. The CDR3 covers 12 residues. Germline lookup yields CDR1 KGHSH and CDR2 LQKENI. DNA for the CDR3: TGTGCCAGCCCTAGAGACACCGGGGAGCTGTTTTTT. This translates into CASPRDTGELFF.

V usage is TRBV7-9 and J usage is TRBJ2-1; D remains unclear. This CDR3 spans 12 amino acids. V was trimmed by 1 base and J by 7 bases, leaving 5 bases between them. Germline V CDR1 and CDR2: SEHNR, FQNEAQ (reference sequence). CDR3: CASSLDQNEQFF. CDR3 sequence (DNA): TGTGCCAGCAGCTTAGATCAGAATGAGCAGTTCTTC.

The chain uses TRBV19 and TRBJ2-5; tentative D call: TRBD2 (5 bases). The CDR3 extends over 14 amino acids. Germline CDR1 reads LNHDA; CDR2 reads SQIVND (reference sequence). With 2 bases removed from V and 7 bases from J, the gap between germline ends came to 14 bases. The CDR3 loop reads CASSISRPGGTQYF. As DNA, the CDR3 is TGTGCCAGTAGTATATCTAGACCCGGAGGGACCCAGTACTTC.

This chain connects TRBV6-5 to TRBJ1-1; D is undetermined. There are 14 residues in the CDR3. The germline V gene has CDR1 MNHEY and CDR2 SVGAGI. The germline V and J ends were trimmed by 5 bases and 5 bases, with 15 bases remaining between them. Written as DNA, the CDR3 is TGTGCCAGCAGTATTGCGGTTCTGGGAACTGAAGCTTTCTTT. This codes for CASSIAVLGTEAFF.

This chain connects TRBV7-9 to TRBJ2-7; 10 bases agree with TRBD2. The CDR3 consists of 14 residues. J lost 0 bases, V lost 8 bases, and 4 bases had no gene match. Germline lookup yields CDR1 SEHNR and CDR2 FQNEAQ (reference sequence). This chain's CDR3 is CASVSGRASYEQYF. The CDR3 nucleotides read TGTGCCAGCGTAAGCGGGAGGGCCTCCTACGAGCAGTACTTC.

This clone was seen more than once but under ten times. This sequence joins TRBV11-2 and TRBJ2-7, with D perhaps matching TRBD2 (6 bases). Between the trimmed V and J ends, which lost 5 bases and 2 bases, there was a span of 10 bases. Germline V gene data show CDR1 as SGHAT and CDR2 as FQNNGV. The CDR3 has 13 amino acids. CDR3 DNA sequence: TGTGCCAGCAGCGGCGGGGTCGCCTACGAGCAGTACTTC. Encoded protein: CASSGGVAYEQYF.

The chain employs TRBV5-1 and TRBJ2-5; 12 nucleotides line up with TRBD2. V shed 4 bases and J 5 bases; nucleotides not matched to a gene: 18. Germline CDR1 is SGHRS and CDR2 is YFSETQ. This CDR3 region has 19 residues. CDR3 sequence reads: CASSRQTSGSSAVGETQYF. In nucleotides, the CDR3 is TGCGCCAGCAGCCGCCAGACTAGCGGGAGTTCCGCCGTCGGGGAGACCCAGTACTTC.

The chain uses TRBV1 and TRBJ1-1. TRBV1 is listed as a pseudogene. This CDR3 contains 14 residues. The CDR3 is CTSSQGNSARRAFF. DNA of the CDR3: TGCACCAGCAGCCAAGGAAACAGTGCTCGGAGGGCTTTCTTT.

V usage is TRBV20-1 and J usage is TRBJ1-1; no firm D call. Germline loops: CDR1 DFQATT, CDR2 SNEGSKA (reference sequence). V was cut by 6 bases and J by 4 bases, with 6 bases left in between. The CDR3 has 10 amino acids. The CDR3 here is CSARFTEAFF. The CDR3 bases are TGCAGTGCCCGGTTCACTGAAGCTTTCTTT.

This clone was detected once. The V and J genes are TRBV19 and TRBJ1-5; TRBD1 is a possible D gene (6 bases). CDR1 is LNHDA, CDR2 SQIVND, per germline (reference sequence). V was cut by 1 base and J by 5 bases, with 9 bases left in between. The CDR3 runs 14 residues. This chain's CDR3 is CASSIGRGHQPQHF. CDR3 coding DNA: TGTGCCAGTAGTATAGGCAGGGGTCATCAGCCCCAGCATTTT.

This clone was found a few times. Relative to the germline gene, one junction end is altered; a read error may explain this. The rearrangement uses TRBV7-7 and TRBJ2-7, with D perhaps matching TRBD2 (6 bases). This CDR3 comprises 14 residues. Germline CDR1 SSHAT, CDR2 FNYEAQ (reference sequence). The CDR3 loop is CASSPAGSLGEQYF. In nucleotides, the CDR3 is TGTGCTAGCAGCCCCGCGGGGTCCCTGGGGGAGCAGTACTTC.

The chain has TRBV5-6 and TRBJ2-7; possibly TRBD2 for D (6 bases). There are 13 residues in the CDR3. Trimming pared 4 bases from V and 3 bases from J, leaving 11 bases between. Germline-derived CDR1 and CDR2 are SGHDT and YYEEEE. This CDR3 reads CASSKGTLYEQYF. CDR3 in DNA: TGTGCCAGCAGCAAAGGGACTCTCTACGAGCAGTACTTC.

The chain couples TRBV5-1 to TRBJ2-7, with 7 bases identical to TRBD1. With 4 bases clipped from V and 3 bases from J, the junction kept 7 bases outside the gene matches. This CDR3 is built from 14 residues. Germline loops: CDR1 SGHRS, CDR2 YFSETQ. The CDR3 DNA sequence: TGCGCCAGCAGCGCGTGGGGACAGAACTACGAGCAGTACTTC. Amino acids: CASSAWGQNYEQYF.

The rearrangement joins TRBV6-1 to TRBJ2-3, with TRBD1 matching over 8 bases. J lost 2 bases, V lost 2 bases, and 6 bases had no gene match. The CDR3 length is 16 residues. Germline V lookup: CDR1 MNHNS, CDR2 SASEGT. The CDR3: CASSEQGAPYTDTQYF. Written as DNA, the CDR3 is TGTGCCAGCAGTGAACAGGGGGCGCCTTACACAGATACGCAGTATTTT.

The V call is TRBV9, the J call TRBJ1-3; TRBD1 is a possible D gene (5 bases). The ends were cut back, 3 bases at V and 6 bases at J, with 10 bases in the middle. Germline V gene sequence: CDR1 SGDLS, CDR2 YYNGEE. The CDR3 has 13 amino acids. The chain's CDR3 is CASSGQFENTIYF. In DNA form, the CDR3 reads TGTGCCAGCAGCGGACAGTTTGAAAACACCATATATTTT.